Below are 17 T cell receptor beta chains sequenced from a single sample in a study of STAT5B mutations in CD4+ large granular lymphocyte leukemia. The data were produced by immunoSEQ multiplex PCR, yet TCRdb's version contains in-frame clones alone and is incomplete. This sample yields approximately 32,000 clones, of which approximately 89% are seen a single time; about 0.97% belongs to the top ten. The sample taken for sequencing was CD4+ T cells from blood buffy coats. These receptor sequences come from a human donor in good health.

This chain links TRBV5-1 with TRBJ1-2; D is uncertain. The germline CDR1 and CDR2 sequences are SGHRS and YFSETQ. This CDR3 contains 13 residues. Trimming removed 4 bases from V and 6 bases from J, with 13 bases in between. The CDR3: CASSPLTGNGYTF. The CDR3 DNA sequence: TGCGCCAGCAGCCCCTTAACGGGGAATGGCTACACCTTC.

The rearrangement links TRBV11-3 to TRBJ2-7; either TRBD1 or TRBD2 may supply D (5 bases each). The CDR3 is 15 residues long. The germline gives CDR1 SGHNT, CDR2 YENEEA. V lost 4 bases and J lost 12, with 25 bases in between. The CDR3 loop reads CASSSRGENGTKSYF. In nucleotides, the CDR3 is TGTGCCAGCAGCTCCAGAGGGGAAAATGGGACGAAGTCGTACTTC.

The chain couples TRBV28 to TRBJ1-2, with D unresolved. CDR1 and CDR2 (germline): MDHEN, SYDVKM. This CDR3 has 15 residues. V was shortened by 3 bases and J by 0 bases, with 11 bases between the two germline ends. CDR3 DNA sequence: TGTGCCAGCAGTTTGTGGCAGGAGACTAACTATGGCTACACCTTC. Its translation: CASSLWQETNYGYTF.

CDR3 nucleotides: TGTGCCAGCAGCTCAGATCTGCAAGTTGGCTACACCTTC. Amino acid sequence: CASSSDLQVGYTF. The V gene is TRBV7-2, the J gene TRBJ1-2; D not resolved. Trimming left V 4 bases short and J 7 bases short, with 13 bases between. CDR1 is SGHTA, CDR2 FQGNSA, per germline. The CDR3 spans 13 residues.

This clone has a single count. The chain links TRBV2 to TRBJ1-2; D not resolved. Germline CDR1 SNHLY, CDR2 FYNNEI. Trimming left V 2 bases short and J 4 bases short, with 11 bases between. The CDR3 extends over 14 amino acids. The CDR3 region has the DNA TGTGCCAGCAGTGAAATGGTGGATCTCTATGGCTACACCTTC. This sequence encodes CASSEMVDLYGYTF.

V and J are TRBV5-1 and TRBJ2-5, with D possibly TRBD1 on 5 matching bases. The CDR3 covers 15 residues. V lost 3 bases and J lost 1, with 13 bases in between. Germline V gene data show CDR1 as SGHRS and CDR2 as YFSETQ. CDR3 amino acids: CASSSNGRGQETQYF. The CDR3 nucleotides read TGCGCCAGCAGCTCCAACGGTAGGGGCCAAGAGACCCAGTACTTC.

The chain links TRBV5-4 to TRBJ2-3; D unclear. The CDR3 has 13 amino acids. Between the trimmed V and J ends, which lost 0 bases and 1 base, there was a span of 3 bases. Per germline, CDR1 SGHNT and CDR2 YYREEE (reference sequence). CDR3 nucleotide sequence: TGTGCCAGCAGCTTGGCCGGCACAGATACGCAGTATTTT. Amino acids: CASSLAGTDTQYF.

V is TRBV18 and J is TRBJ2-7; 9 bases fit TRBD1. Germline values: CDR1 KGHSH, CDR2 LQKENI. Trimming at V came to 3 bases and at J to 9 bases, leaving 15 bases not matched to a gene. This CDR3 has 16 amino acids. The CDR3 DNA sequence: TGTGCCAGCTCACCGAATAAGGGACAGGGAAAAGCGGGGCAGTACTTC. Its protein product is CASSPNKGQGKAGQYF.

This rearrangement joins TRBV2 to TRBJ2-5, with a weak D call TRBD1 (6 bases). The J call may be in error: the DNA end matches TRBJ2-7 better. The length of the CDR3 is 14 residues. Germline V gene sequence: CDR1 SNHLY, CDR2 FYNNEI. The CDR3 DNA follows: TGTGCCAGCAGTGGACAGGCGAGCTCCTACGAGCAGTACTTC. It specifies CASSGQASSYEQYF.

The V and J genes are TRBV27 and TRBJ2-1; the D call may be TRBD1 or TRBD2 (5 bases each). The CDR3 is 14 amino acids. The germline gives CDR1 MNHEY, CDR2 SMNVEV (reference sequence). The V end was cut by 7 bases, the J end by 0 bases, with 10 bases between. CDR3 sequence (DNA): TGTGCCAGCAACCATGGGACCTCCTACAATGAGCAGTTCTTC. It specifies CASNHGTSYNEQFF.

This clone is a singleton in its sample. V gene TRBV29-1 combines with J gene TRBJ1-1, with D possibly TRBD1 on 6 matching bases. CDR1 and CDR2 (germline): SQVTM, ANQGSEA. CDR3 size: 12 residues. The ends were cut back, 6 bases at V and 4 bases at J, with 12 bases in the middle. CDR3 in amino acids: CSVQGWVTEAFF. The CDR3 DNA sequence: TGCAGCGTACAGGGATGGGTCACTGAAGCTTTCTTT.

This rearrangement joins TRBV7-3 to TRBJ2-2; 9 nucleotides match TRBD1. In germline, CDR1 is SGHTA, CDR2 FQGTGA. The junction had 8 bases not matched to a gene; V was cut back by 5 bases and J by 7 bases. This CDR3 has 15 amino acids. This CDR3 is CASSAWTGAGGELFF. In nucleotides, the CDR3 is TGTGCCAGCAGCGCCTGGACAGGGGCCGGCGGGGAGCTGTTTTTT. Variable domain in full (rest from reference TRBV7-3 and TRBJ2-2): GAGVSQTPSNKVTEKGKYVELRCDPISGHTALYWYRQSLGQGPEFLIYFQGTGAADDSGLPNDRFFAVRPEGSVSTLKIQRTERGDSAVYLCASSAWTGAGGELFFGEGSRLTVL.

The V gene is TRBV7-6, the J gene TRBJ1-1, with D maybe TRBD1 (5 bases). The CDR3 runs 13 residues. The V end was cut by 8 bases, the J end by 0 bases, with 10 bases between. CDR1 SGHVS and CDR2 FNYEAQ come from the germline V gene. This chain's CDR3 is CASGADLNTEAFF. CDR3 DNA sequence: TGTGCCAGCGGGGCAGACCTGAACACTGAAGCTTTCTTT.

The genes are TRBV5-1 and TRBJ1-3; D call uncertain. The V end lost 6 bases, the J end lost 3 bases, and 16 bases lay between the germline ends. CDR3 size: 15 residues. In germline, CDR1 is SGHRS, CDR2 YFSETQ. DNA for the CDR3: TGCGCCAGCAATCCGGACGGAGGCATTGGAAACACCATATATTTT. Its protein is CASNPDGGIGNTIYF.

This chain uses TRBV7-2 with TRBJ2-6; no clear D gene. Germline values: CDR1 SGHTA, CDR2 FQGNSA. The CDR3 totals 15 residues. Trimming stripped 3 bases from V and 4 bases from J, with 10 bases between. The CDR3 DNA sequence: TGTGCCAGCAGCTTCCCTCTCTCGGGGGCCAACGTCCTGACTTTC. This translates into CASSFPLSGANVLTF.

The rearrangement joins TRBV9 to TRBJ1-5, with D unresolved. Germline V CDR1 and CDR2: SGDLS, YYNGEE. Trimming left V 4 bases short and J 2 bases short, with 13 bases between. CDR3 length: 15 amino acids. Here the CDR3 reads CASSPTGGGNQPQHF. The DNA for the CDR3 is TGTGCCAGCAGCCCCACCGGAGGAGGCAATCAGCCCCAGCATTTT. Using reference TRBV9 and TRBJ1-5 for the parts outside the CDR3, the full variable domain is DSGVTQTPKHLITATGQRVTLRCSPRSGDLSVYWYQQSLDQGLQFLIQYYNGEERAKGNILERFSAQQFPDLHSELNLSSLELGDSALYFCASSPTGGGNQPQHFGDGTRLSIL.

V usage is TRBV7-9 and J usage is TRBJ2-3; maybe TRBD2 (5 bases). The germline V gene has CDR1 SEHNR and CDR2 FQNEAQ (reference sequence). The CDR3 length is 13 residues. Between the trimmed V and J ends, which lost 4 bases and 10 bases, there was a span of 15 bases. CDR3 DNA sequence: TGTGCCAGCAGCTACCATTCGGGAAGGCCGCAGTATTTT. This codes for CASSYHSGRPQYF.